Below are 19 T cell receptor beta chains sequenced from a single sample in a study of T cell repertoires in cytomegalovirus infection. TCRdb reprocessed the reads with MiXCR, giving one entry per CDR3 protein. The table has approximately 180,000 distinct CDR3 sequences, approximately 17% seen once; the top ten hold almost 25%. The sequencing input was CD8+ T cells from PBMCs. The receptors shown here come from a human donor in good health (CMV status not recorded). Some clones in this sample may be carry-over from other donors' samples.

A few counts support this clonotype. The rearrangement joins TRBV11-2 to TRBJ2-7; D gene uncertain. This CDR3 has 15 residues. CDR1 SGHAT and CDR2 FQNNGV come from the germline V gene. V lost 0 bases, J lost 3 bases, and 12 bases lay in between. Written as DNA, the CDR3 is TGTGCCAGCAGCTTAGAGCCGACAAATGGCTACGAGCAGTACTTC. Translated, it gives CASSLEPTNGYEQYF. Variable domain in full (rest from reference TRBV11-2 and TRBJ2-7): EAGVAQSPRYKIIEKRQSVAFWCNPISGHATLYWYQQILGQGPKLLIQFQNNGVVDDSQLPKDRFSAERLKGVDSTLKIQPAKLEDSAVYLCASSLEPTNGYEQYFGPGTRLTVT.

The chain is built from TRBV7-6 and TRBJ1-1; D perhaps matches TRBD1 (6 bases). This CDR3 comprises 10 residues. V was cut by 6 bases and J by 9 bases, with 8 bases left in between. Germline V lookup: CDR1 SGHVS, CDR2 FNYEAQ. This CDR3 is CASRQGKAFF. In DNA form, the CDR3 reads TGTGCCAGCAGACAGGGTAAAGCTTTCTTT.

Only a few counts were recorded for this clonotype. CDR3 nucleotide sequence: TGTGCCAGCAGCTCGTACAGGGACGGGAGGCTATCCTACGAGCAGTACTTC. It codes for CASSSYRDGRLSYEQYF. The chain uses TRBV5-4 and TRBJ2-7; tentative D call: TRBD2 (7 bases). CDR3 size: 17 residues. Germline-derived CDR1 and CDR2 are SGHNT and YYREEE (reference sequence). With 3 bases removed from V and 1 base from J, the gap between germline ends came to 20 bases.

V gene TRBV7-6 combines with J gene TRBJ2-3; 9 bases line up with TRBD2. The CDR3 totals 16 residues. J was trimmed by 1 base and V by 0 bases; bases with no gene match: 2. CDR1 and CDR2 (germline): SGHVS, FNYEAQ. The CDR3 DNA follows: TGTGCCAGCAGCTTAGCGATAGCGGGGGGCACAGATACGCAGTATTTT. This encodes CASSLAIAGGTDTQYF.

This sequence joins TRBV25-1 and TRBJ2-4, with 7 bases identical to TRBD1. V gave up 11 bases and J gave up 8 bases; unmatched junction bases: 9. This CDR3 is built from 12 residues. In germline, CDR1 is MGHDK, CDR2 SYGVNS. The CDR3 DNA is TGTGCCGCCCAGGGGGAGTTGGACATTCAGTACTTC. Its translation is CAAQGELDIQYF. Using reference TRBV25-1 and TRBJ2-4 for the parts outside the CDR3, the full variable domain is EADIYQTPRYLVIGTGKKITLECSQTMGHDKMYWYQQDPGMELHLIHYSYGVNSTEKGDLSSESTVSRIRTEHFPLTLESARPSHTSQYLCAAQGELDIQYFGAGTRLSVL.

The chain has TRBV12-5 and TRBJ1-1; TRBD1 matches 7 bases. Germline assignment: CDR1 LGHNT and CDR2 FRNRAP. Trimming removed 0 bases from V and 3 bases from J; junction bases left unmatched: 10. The CDR3 totals 17 residues. CDR3 nucleotides: TGTGCTAGTGGTTTGGTACGGGGACAGCTTTGGGACACTGAAGCTTTCTTT. It encodes CASGLVRGQLWDTEAFF.

This clonotype was detected a few times. The rearrangement joins TRBV4-1 to TRBJ2-1; the match to TRBD2 covers 8 bases. The CDR3 sequence is 15 residues long. V was pared by 4 bases and J by 6 bases, with 8 bases of the junction left unmatched. The germline V gene encodes CDR1 MGHRA and CDR2 YSYEKL. This chain's CDR3 is CASSLLRTSINEQFF. CDR3 nucleotide sequence: TGCGCCAGCAGCCTCCTTCGGACTAGCATCAATGAGCAGTTCTTC.

This clonotype was recorded a few times. V gene TRBV7-9 combines with J gene TRBJ1-5; 10 nucleotides line up with TRBD1. With 5 bases clipped from V and 6 bases from J, the junction kept 7 bases outside the gene matches. The germline V gene encodes CDR1 SEHNR and CDR2 FQNEAQ (reference sequence). CDR3 length: 15 residues. CDR3 sequence: CASSISGQGSQPQHF. The CDR3 DNA reads as TGTGCCAGCAGCATATCGGGACAGGGGAGTCAGCCCCAGCATTTT.

The rearrangement links TRBV4-3 to TRBJ1-1, with D unclear. Trimming pared 0 bases from V and 2 bases from J, leaving 4 bases between. This CDR3 is built from 13 residues. Germline V gene lookup returns CDR1 LGHNA and CDR2 YSLEER. CDR3 bases: TGCGCCAGCAGCCAAGATATCAACACTGAAGCTTTCTTT. Its protein is CASSQDINTEAFF.

The count of this clonotype is one. V gene TRBV7-2 combines with J gene TRBJ2-1; TRBD2 might be the D (7 bases). The CDR3 is 14 residues long. Germline loops: CDR1 SGHTA, CDR2 FQGNSA. Trimming stripped 4 bases from V and 5 bases from J, with 12 bases between. The DNA for the CDR3 is TGTGCCAGCAGCTGGGGGGGGGGCCACAATGAGCAGTTCTTC. It specifies CASSWGGGHNEQFF.

This clonotype was seen more than once but under ten times. V and J are TRBV20-1 and TRBJ2-2; unclear D gene. CDR1 DFQATT and CDR2 SNEGSKA come from the germline V gene (reference sequence). V lost 6 bases and J lost 4, with 9 bases in between. The CDR3 spans 12 residues. The CDR3 loop is CSALSGTGELFF. CDR3 sequence (DNA): TGCAGTGCCCTTTCAGGCACCGGGGAGCTGTTTTTT.

The genes are TRBV7-9 and TRBJ2-1, with a weak D call TRBD2 (5 bases). V was trimmed by 0 bases and J by 6 bases, leaving 9 bases between them. CDR3 size: 14 residues. The V gene's germline CDR1 is SEHNR and CDR2 FQNEAQ (reference sequence). CDR3 coding DNA: TGTGCCAGCAGCTTAGCGGAGGTCCTCAATGAGCAGTTCTTC. It codes for CASSLAEVLNEQFF. Supplemented by reference TRBV7-9 and TRBJ2-1, the full variable domain reads DTGVSQNPRHKITKRGQNVTFRCDPISEHNRLYWYRQTLGQGPEFLTYFQNEAQLEKSRLLSDRFSAERPKGSFSTLEIQRTEQGDSAMYLCASSLAEVLNEQFFGPGTRLTVL.

This clonotype was counted only a few times. J is TRBJ1-5 and V is TRBV6-2 or TRBV6-3, with D unresolved. Germline CDR1 is MNHEY and CDR2 is SVGEGT. The CDR3 extends over 13 amino acids. The V end was cut by 4 bases, the J end by 11 bases, with 15 bases between. CDR3 sequence: CASSSRAVGAQHF. The CDR3 DNA reads as TGTGCCAGCAGTTCCCGAGCGGTCGGGGCCCAGCATTTT.

This clonotype came up a few times. V gene TRBV7-8 combines with J gene TRBJ1-5; D remains unclear. Germline V gives CDR1 SGHVS, CDR2 FQNEAQ. V was cut by 4 bases and J by 1 base, with 11 bases left in between. There are 15 residues in the CDR3. CDR3 DNA: TGTGCCAGCAGCTACTATACTGGGAGCAATCAGCCCCAGCATTTT. Translated: CASSYYTGSNQPQHF.

The chain links TRBV7-9 to TRBJ2-4; the D is unclear. V was pared by 5 bases and J by 6 bases, with 8 bases between. The CDR3 extends over 12 amino acids. Germline CDR1 and CDR2: SEHNR and FQNEAQ (reference sequence). The DNA for the CDR3 is TGTGCCAGCAGCCAATTCCCAAACATTCAGTACTTC. Translated: CASSQFPNIQYF.

In its sample, this clonotype was seen a few times. This chain joins TRBV28 and TRBJ2-1; 10 nucleotides agree with TRBD1. The germline CDR1 and CDR2 sequences are MDHEN and SYDVKM. The V segment lost 4 bases and the J segment 5 bases; nucleotides outside the gene matches: 8. This CDR3 spans 16 amino acids. CDR3 bases: TGTGCCAGCAGTTCTCCCCGGGACAGGGGTCACAATGAGCAGTTCTTC. Amino acids: CASSSPRDRGHNEQFF.

V gene TRBV12-5 combines with J gene TRBJ1-6, with D perhaps TRBD1 (6 bases). CDR3 size: 14 residues. The germline CDR1 and CDR2 sequences are LGHNT and FRNRAP. Trimming stripped 1 base from V and 7 bases from J, with 8 bases between. CDR3 DNA: TGTGCTAGTGGTTTGGAACAGGGAAATTCACCCCTCCACTTT. Amino acid sequence: CASGLEQGNSPLHF. The whole variable domain, remainder taken from reference TRBV12-5 and TRBJ1-6, is DARVTQTPRHKVTEMGQEVTMRCQPILGHNTVFWYRQTMMQGLELLAYFRNRAPLDDSGMPKDRFSAEMPDATLATLKIQPSEPRDSAVYFCASGLEQGNSPLHFGNGTRLTVT.

There are a few counts of this clonotype. V is TRBV7-6 and J is TRBJ2-7; 11 bases align to TRBD1. The CDR3 covers 15 residues. From germline, CDR1 is SGHVS and CDR2 FNYEAQ. V lost 3 bases and J lost 3; bases outside the gene matches: 4. Written as DNA, the CDR3 is TGTGCCAGCAGCTTTGGGACAGGGGGAAACTACGAGCAGTACTTC. Amino acids: CASSFGTGGNYEQYF.

This chain links TRBV7-3 with TRBJ1-1; TRBD1 matches 7 bases. The germline CDR1 and CDR2 sequences are SGHTA and FQGTGA. This CDR3 spans 13 amino acids. V gave up 4 bases and J gave up 6 bases; unmatched junction bases: 5. The CDR3 bases are TGTGCCAGCAGCTCGGTTGGACAGGCTGAAGCTTTCTTT. This translates into CASSSVGQAEAFF.